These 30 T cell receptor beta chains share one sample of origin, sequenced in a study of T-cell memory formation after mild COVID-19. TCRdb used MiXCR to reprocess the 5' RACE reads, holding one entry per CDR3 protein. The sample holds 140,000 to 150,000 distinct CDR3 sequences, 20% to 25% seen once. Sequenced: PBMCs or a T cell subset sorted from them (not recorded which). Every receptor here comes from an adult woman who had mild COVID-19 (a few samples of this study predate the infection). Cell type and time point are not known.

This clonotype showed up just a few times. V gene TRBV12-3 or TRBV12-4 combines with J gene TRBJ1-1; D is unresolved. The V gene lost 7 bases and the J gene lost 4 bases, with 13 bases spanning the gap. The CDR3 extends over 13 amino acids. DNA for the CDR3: TGTGCCAGCACTTCCGGACTTCGCACTGAAGCTTTCTTT. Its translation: CASTSGLRTEAFF.

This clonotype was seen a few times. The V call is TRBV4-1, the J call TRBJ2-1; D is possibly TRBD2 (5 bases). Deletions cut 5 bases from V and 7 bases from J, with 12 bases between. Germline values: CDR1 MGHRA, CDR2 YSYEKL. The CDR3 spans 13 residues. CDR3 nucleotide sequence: TGCGCCAGCAGCTTTGCCGGGGTAAATGAGCAGTTCTTC. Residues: CASSFAGVNEQFF.

CDR3 protein: CAISESGVGNQPQHF. DNA for the CDR3: TGTGCCATCAGTGAGTCGGGGGTTGGCAATCAGCCCCAGCATTTT. The chain links TRBV10-3 to TRBJ1-5; D is perhaps TRBD1 (5 bases). The ends were cut back, 0 bases at V and 2 bases at J, with 8 bases in the middle. This CDR3 is 15 amino acids long. Germline-derived CDR1 and CDR2 are ENHRY and SYGVKD.

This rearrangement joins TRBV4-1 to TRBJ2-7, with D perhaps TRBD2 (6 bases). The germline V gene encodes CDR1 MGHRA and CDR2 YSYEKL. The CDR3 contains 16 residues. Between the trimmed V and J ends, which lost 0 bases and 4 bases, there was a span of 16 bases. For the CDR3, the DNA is TGCGCCAGCAGCCAAGACAGTTCATGGGACTTTTACGAGCAGTACTTC. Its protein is CASSQDSSWDFYEQYF.

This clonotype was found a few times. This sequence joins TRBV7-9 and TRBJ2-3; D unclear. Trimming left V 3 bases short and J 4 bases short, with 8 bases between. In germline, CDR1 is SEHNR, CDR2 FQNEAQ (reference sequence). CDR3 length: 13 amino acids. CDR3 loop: CASSFPAPDTQYF. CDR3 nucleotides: TGTGCCAGCAGCTTTCCAGCGCCAGATACGCAGTATTTT.

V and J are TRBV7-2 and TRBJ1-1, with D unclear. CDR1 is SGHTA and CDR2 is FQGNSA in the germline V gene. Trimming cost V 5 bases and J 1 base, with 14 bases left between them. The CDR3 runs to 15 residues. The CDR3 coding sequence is TGTGCCAGCAGCCCAATCGAGGCGGGGAACACTGAAGCTTTCTTT. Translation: CASSPIEAGNTEAFF.

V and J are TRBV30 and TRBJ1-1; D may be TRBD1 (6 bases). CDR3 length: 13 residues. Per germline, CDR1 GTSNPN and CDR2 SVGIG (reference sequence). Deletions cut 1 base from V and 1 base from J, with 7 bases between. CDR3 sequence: CAWSAGQNTEAFF. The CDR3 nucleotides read TGTGCCTGGAGTGCGGGACAGAACACTGAAGCTTTCTTT.

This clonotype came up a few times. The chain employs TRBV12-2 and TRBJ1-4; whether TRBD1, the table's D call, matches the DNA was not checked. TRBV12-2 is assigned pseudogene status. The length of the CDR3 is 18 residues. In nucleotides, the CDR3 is TGTGCAAGTCGCTTAGCAAAGGACAGGGATGCAACTAATGAAAAACTGTTTTTT. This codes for CASRLAKDRDATNEKLFF.

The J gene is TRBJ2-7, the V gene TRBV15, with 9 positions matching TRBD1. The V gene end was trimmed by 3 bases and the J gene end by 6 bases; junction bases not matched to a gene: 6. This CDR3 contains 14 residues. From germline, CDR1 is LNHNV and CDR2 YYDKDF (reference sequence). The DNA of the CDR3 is TGTGCCACCAGCAGTCCCGGGACAGGGCTCGAGCAGTACTTC. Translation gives CATSSPGTGLEQYF.

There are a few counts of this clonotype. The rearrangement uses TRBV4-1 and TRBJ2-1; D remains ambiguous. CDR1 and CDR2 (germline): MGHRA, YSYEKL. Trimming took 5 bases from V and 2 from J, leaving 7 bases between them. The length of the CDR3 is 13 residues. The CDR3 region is CASSARAYNEQFF. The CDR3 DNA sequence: TGCGCCAGCAGCGCCCGGGCCTACAATGAGCAGTTCTTC.

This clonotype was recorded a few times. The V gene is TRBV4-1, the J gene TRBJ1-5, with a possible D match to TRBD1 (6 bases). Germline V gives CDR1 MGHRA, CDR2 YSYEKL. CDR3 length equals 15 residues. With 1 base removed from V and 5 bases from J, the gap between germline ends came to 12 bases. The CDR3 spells CASSQVFSGDQPQHF. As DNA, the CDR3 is TGCGCCAGCAGCCAAGTATTCTCAGGGGATCAGCCCCAGCATTTT.

The CDR3 is CASGRGGEETQYF. The DNA for the CDR3 is TGCGCCAGCGGGCGGGGGGGAGAGGAGACCCAGTACTTC. The J gene is TRBJ2-5, the V gene TRBV4-1; 9 bases align to TRBD2. The V and J ends lost 8 bases and 5 bases, in that order; junction bases with no gene match: 6. Germline CDR1 and CDR2: MGHRA and YSYEKL. This CDR3 has 13 amino acids.

Written as DNA, the CDR3 is TGTGCCAGCAGTTATACCGTCGCTTCGGGACAGTGGAACACCGGGGAGCTGTTTTTT. Amino acid sequence: CASSYTVASGQWNTGELFF. The chain has TRBV6-6 and TRBJ2-2, with 7 bases fitting TRBD1. The germline V gene has CDR1 MNHNY and CDR2 SVGAGI (reference sequence). CDR3 length: 19 residues. J lost 1 base, V lost 3 bases, and 14 bases had no gene match.

Here the CDR3 DNA reads TGTGCCACCAGCAGAGGCTCGACCCAAGGGCCAGATACGCAGTATTTT. Translation: CATSRGSTQGPDTQYF. The chain recombines TRBV15 with TRBJ2-3; D gene uncertain. Trimming left V 1 base short and J 4 bases short, with 15 bases between. Germline V gene lookup returns CDR1 LNHNV and CDR2 YYDKDF (reference sequence). This CDR3 comprises 16 residues.

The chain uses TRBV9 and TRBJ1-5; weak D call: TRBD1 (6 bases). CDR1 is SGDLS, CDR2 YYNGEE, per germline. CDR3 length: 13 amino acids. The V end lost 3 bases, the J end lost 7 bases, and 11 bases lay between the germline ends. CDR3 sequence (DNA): TGTGCCAGCAGCGAGGGGGGAGGCCAGCCCCAGCATTTT. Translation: CASSEGGGQPQHF.

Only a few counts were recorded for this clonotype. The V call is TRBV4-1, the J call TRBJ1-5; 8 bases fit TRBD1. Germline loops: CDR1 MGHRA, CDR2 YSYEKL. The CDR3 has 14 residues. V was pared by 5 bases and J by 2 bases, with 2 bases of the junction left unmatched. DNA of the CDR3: TGCGCCAGCAGCACGGACAGGGGCAATCAGCCCCAGCATTTT. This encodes CASSTDRGNQPQHF.

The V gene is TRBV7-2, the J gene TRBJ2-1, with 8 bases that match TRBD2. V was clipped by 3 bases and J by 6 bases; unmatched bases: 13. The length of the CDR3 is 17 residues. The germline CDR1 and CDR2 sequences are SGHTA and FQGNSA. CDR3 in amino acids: CASSFLVAGGFGNEQFF. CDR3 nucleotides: TGTGCCAGCAGCTTTTTAGTCGCGGGAGGCTTCGGCAATGAGCAGTTCTTC.

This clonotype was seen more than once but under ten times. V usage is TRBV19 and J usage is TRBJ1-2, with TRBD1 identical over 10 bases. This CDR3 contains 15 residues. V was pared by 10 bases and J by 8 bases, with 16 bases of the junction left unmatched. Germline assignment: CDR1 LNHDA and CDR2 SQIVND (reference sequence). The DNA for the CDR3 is TGTGCCACCAGGCAGGGGCGCGGGACAGGGGACGGCTACACCTTC. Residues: CATRQGRGTGDGYTF.

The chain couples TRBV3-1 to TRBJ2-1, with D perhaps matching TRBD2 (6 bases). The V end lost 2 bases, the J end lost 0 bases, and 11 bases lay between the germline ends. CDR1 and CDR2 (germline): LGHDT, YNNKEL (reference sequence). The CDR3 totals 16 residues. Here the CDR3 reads CASSQIAGSSYNEQFF. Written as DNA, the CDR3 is TGTGCCAGCAGCCAAATCGCGGGGAGCTCCTACAATGAGCAGTTCTTC.

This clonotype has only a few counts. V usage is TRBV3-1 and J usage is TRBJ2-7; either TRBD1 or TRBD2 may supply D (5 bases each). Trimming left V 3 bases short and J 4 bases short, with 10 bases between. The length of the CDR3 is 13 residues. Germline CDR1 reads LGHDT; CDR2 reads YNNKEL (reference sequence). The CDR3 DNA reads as TGTGCCAGCAGCCATCGGGACGGGTACGAGCAGTACTTC. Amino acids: CASSHRDGYEQYF.

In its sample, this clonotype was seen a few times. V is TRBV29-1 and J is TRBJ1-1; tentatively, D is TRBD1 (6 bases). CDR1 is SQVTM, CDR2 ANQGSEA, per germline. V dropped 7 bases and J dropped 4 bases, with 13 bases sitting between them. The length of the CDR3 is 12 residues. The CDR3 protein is CSGRKGGTEAFF. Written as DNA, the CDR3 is TGCAGCGGTAGGAAGGGGGGCACTGAAGCTTTCTTT.

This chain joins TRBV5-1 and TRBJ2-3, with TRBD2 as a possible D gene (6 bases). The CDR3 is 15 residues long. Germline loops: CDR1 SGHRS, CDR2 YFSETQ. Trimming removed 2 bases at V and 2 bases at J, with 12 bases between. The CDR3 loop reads CASSFGEASTDTQYF. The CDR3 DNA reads TGCGCCAGCAGCTTTGGGGAGGCGTCCACAGATACGCAGTATTTT. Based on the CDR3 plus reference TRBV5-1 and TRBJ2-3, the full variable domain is KAGVTQTPRYLIKTRGQQVTLSCSPISGHRSVSWYQQTPGQGLQFLFEYFSETQRNKGNFPGRFSGRQFSNSRSEMNVSTLELGDSALYLCASSFGEASTDTQYFGPGTRLTVL.

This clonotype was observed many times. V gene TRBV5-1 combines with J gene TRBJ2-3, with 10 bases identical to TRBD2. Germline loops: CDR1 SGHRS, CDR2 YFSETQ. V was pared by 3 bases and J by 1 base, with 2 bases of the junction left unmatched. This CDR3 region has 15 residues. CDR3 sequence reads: CASSSGTSGTDTQYF. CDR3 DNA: TGCGCCAGCAGCTCCGGGACTAGCGGCACAGATACGCAGTATTTT.

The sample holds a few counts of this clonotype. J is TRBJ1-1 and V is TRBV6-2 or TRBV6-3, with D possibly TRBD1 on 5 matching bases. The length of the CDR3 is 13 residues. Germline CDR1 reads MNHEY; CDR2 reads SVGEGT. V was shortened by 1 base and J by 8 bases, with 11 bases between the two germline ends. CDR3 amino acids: CASSYLGLDEAFF. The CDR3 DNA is TGTGCCAGCAGTTACTTGGGGCTCGACGAAGCTTTCTTT.

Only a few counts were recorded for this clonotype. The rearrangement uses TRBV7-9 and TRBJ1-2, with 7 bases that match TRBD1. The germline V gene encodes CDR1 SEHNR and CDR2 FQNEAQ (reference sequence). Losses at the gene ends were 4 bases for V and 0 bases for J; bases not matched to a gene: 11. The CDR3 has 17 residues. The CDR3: CASSSGGAGTANYGYTF. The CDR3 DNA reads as TGTGCCAGCAGCTCGGGGGGAGCAGGGACAGCTAACTATGGCTACACCTTC.

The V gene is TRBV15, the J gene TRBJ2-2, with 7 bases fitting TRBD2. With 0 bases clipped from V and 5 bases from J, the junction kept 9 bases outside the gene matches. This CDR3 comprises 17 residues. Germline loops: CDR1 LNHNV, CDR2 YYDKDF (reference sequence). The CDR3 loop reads CATSRESAGRVTGELFF. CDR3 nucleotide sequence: TGTGCCACCAGCAGAGAATCGGCGGGGAGGGTGACCGGGGAGCTGTTTTTT.

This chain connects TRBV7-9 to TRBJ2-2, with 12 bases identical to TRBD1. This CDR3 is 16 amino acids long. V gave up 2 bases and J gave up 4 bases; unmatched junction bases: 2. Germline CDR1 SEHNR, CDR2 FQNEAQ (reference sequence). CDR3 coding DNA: TGTGCCAGCAGCTTACCGGGACAGGGGGCCACCGGGGAGCTGTTTTTT. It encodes CASSLPGQGATGELFF.

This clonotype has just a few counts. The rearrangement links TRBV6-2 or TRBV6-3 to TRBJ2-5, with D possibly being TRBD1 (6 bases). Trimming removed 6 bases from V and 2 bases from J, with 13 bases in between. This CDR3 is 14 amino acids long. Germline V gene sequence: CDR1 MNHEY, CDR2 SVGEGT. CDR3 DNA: TGTGCCAGCAGGCCTGGACAGCCGCAAGAGACCCAGTACTTC. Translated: CASRPGQPQETQYF.

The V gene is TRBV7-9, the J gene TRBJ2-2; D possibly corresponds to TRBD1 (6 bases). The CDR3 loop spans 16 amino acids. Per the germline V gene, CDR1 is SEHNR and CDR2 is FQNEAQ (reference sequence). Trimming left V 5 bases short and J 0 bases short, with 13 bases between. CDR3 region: CASSPTGYANTGELFF. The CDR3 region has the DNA TGTGCCAGCAGCCCAACAGGGTACGCGAACACCGGGGAGCTGTTTTTT.

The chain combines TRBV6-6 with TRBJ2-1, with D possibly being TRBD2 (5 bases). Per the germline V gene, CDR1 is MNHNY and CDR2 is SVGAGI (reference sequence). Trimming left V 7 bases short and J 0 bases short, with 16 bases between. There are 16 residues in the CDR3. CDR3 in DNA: TGTGCCAGCACCCCGTCCCGCGGGCGCTCCTACAATGAGCAGTTCTTC. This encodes CASTPSRGRSYNEQFF.